These 15 T cell receptor beta chains were all obtained from the same sample, sequenced in a study of blood T cells in healthy people across ages (dated by TCRdb to the mid-2010s). Library method: 5' RACE. TCRdb shows the sequencer as Illumina HiSeq 2500. A second roughly 6 to 11 cycle PCR used a sample-barcoded 5' primer and a J-beta primer mix. The public reads were reanalyzed by TCRdb: fastp trimming at Q25, MiXCR alignment, in-frame beta chains only. All rows with the same CDR3 protein become a single entry with the most common DNA and genes. The sample table records around 1.5 million distinct CDR3 sequences; 34% of these occur just once. The top ten hold around 10% of the sample. Source material: blood. Source of these receptors: a woman in her 30s in good health.

The chain has TRBV6-1 and TRBJ2-3, with 8 bases identical to TRBD2. Trimming at V came to 2 bases and at J to 3 bases, leaving 4 bases not matched to a gene. Per germline, CDR1 MNHNS and CDR2 SASEGT. This CDR3 has 15 amino acids. The CDR3 DNA reads as TGTGCCAGCAGTGAACGACTAGCGAAGACAGATACGCAGTATTTT. Its translation is CASSERLAKTDTQYF.

This chain connects TRBV7-9 to TRBJ2-1, with D maybe TRBD2 (6 bases). The J call could be wrong; TRBJ2-7 is a better fit for the DNA end. CDR3 size: 17 residues. Germline V gene data show CDR1 as SEHNR and CDR2 as FQNEAQ (reference sequence). The DNA for the CDR3 is TGTGCCAGCAGCTTACCCGGACTAATTAGGGCCTACAATGAGCAGTACTTC. Translated, it gives CASSLPGLIRAYNEQYF.

This clonotype was seen a few times. The chain uses TRBV18 and TRBJ2-7, with D uncertain. This CDR3 contains 13 residues. Germline V gene sequence: CDR1 KGHSH, CDR2 LQKENI. V lost 1 base and J 4 bases, leaving 8 bases between the germline ends. CDR3 amino acids: CASSPRSAYEQYF. In nucleotides, the CDR3 is TGTGCCAGCTCACCACGCAGCGCGTACGAGCAGTACTTC.

This clonotype occurred many times. The chain is built from TRBV7-8 and TRBJ2-7, with 8 bases matching TRBD1. After removal of 5 bases from V and 2 bases from J, the junction contained 14 bases not matched to a gene. CDR1 is SGHVS, CDR2 FQNEAQ, per germline. The CDR3 spans 17 residues. The DNA of the CDR3 is TGTGCCAGCAGCATTGCCCCGGGACAGGAGACCGCCTACGAGCAGTACTTC. This encodes CASSIAPGQETAYEQYF.

V is TRBV6-6 and J is TRBJ1-2; D gene uncertain. Germline loops: CDR1 MNHNY, CDR2 SVGAGI (reference sequence). The CDR3 sequence is 12 residues long. Trimming stripped 2 bases from V and 4 bases from J, with 5 bases between. CDR3 amino acids: CASSYEIYGYTF. The CDR3 DNA follows: TGTGCCAGCAGTTACGAGATCTATGGCTACACCTTC.

In its sample, this clonotype was seen a few times. V and J are TRBV2 and TRBJ2-6; no clear D. Trimming cost V 4 bases and J 0 bases, with 10 bases left between them. Looked up from germline, CDR1 is SNHLY and CDR2 is FYNNEI. The length of the CDR3 is 16 residues. DNA for the CDR3: TGTGCCAGCAGTGCCGCAGATGGCTCTGGGGCCAACGTCCTGACTTTC. Amino acid sequence: CASSAADGSGANVLTF.

This sequence joins TRBV2 and TRBJ2-7; D not certain. CDR3 length equals 16 residues. Per the germline V gene, CDR1 is SNHLY and CDR2 is FYNNEI. Trimming left V 5 bases short and J 0 bases short, with 17 bases between. The CDR3 DNA is TGTGCCAGCAGTCCGACGCCCGCGACAACCTCCTACGAGCAGTACTTC. Translation gives CASSPTPATTSYEQYF.

The V gene is TRBV20-1, the J gene TRBJ2-7; the match to TRBD2 covers 8 bases. The junction had 4 bases not matched to a gene; V was cut back by 6 bases and J by 0 bases. CDR3 length equals 13 residues. Germline CDR1 and CDR2: DFQATT and SNEGSKA (reference sequence). CDR3 protein: CSAVGGGSYEQYF. In DNA, the CDR3 is TGCAGTGCCGTCGGGGGGGGCTCCTACGAGCAGTACTTC.

In this sample, this clonotype turned up many times. The V gene is TRBV29-1, the J gene TRBJ1-2; D might be TRBD1 (6 bases). Germline V CDR1 and CDR2: SQVTM, ANQGSEA. CDR3 length: 17 amino acids. V dropped 3 bases and J dropped 2 bases, with 22 bases sitting between them. This CDR3 is CSVEPGGHQKRNYGYTF. CDR3 DNA sequence: TGCAGCGTTGAGCCGGGGGGACATCAGAAAAGGAACTATGGCTACACCTTC. Looking up the rest from reference TRBV29-1 and TRBJ1-2 gives the full variable domain: SAVISQKPSRDICQRGTSLTIQCQVDSQVTMMFWYRQQPGQSLTLIATANQGSEATYESGFVIDKFPISRPNLTFSTLTVSNMSPEDSSIYLCSVEPGGHQKRNYGYTFGSGTRLTVV.

The chain has TRBV7-3 and TRBJ2-3, with D uncertain. CDR3 length: 15 amino acids. Per germline, CDR1 SGHTA and CDR2 FQGTGA. The V end lost 0 bases, the J end lost 4 bases, and 11 bases lay between the germline ends. This CDR3 reads CASSLTLRGADTQYF. As DNA, the CDR3 is TGTGCCAGCAGCTTAACCCTGCGTGGCGCAGATACGCAGTATTTT.

This clonotype was counted once. The chain carries TRBV4-2 and TRBJ2-2; maybe TRBD2 (5 bases). The length of the CDR3 is 16 residues. V was shortened by 1 base and J by 3 bases, with 12 bases between the two germline ends. Germline CDR1 is LGHNA and CDR2 is YNFKEQ. The CDR3 loop is CASSQVATHDTGELFF. The CDR3 nucleotides read TGTGCCAGCAGCCAAGTAGCGACACACGACACCGGGGAGCTGTTTTTT.

This clonotype has just a few counts. The chain combines TRBV20-1 with TRBJ1-2, with D hard to call. The V gene lost 6 bases and the J gene lost 5 bases, with 13 bases spanning the gap. In germline, CDR1 is DFQATT, CDR2 SNEGSKA (reference sequence). The CDR3 runs 12 residues. The CDR3 sequence: CSAHGQIYGYTF. The CDR3 nucleotides are TGCAGTGCCCACGGGCAGATATATGGCTACACCTTC.

This clonotype was counted between two and nine times. This chain links TRBV20-1 with TRBJ2-7, with 7 bases that match TRBD2. The DNA matches TRBJ2-5 better at its end, which makes the J call doubtful. Per the germline V gene, CDR1 is DFQATT and CDR2 is SNEGSKA (reference sequence). The CDR3 totals 15 residues. CDR3 sequence: CSAPGIAGQQETQYF. In DNA, the CDR3 is TGCAGTGCTCCCGGGATAGCGGGCCAACAAGAGACCCAGTACTTC.

This chain joins TRBV10-3 and TRBJ2-1; 8 nucleotides line up with TRBD2. V lost 0 bases to trimming and J lost 6 bases; unmatched junction nucleotides: 7. This CDR3 has 16 residues. The V gene's germline CDR1 is ENHRY and CDR2 SYGVKD. This CDR3 reads CAISESRTSWANEQFF. Written as DNA, the CDR3 is TGTGCCATCAGTGAGTCAAGGACTAGCTGGGCCAATGAGCAGTTCTTC.

The chain is built from TRBV7-8 and TRBJ2-7; possible D gene TRBD2, 7 bases. V lost 0 bases and J lost 5, with 20 bases in between. Per the germline V gene, CDR1 is SGHVS and CDR2 is FQNEAQ. This CDR3 spans 17 amino acids. The CDR3 region has the DNA TGTGCCAGCAGCTTAGCGCAGTCCGGGGGGCCGACAAACGAGCAGTACTTC. Amino acid sequence: CASSLAQSGGPTNEQYF.